This T cell receptor (beta chain) was sequenced in a study of post-analysis software for immune sequencing data. In the study overall: Relapsing-remitting, secondary progressive and progressive-relapsing forms made up the multiple sclerosis disease courses.

Whole-study results and caveats: Normalized Chao1 diversity in multiple sclerosis patients fell significantly below that of controls. Comparison of patients with controls showed roughly five TRBV segments more frequent in patients, TRBV5-6, TRBV5-1 and TRBV20-1 among them.

Built from TCR beta cDNA, the libraries had unique molecular identifiers in them. MiXCR, run by TCRdb on the PCR reads, gives a single entry per CDR3 protein. The top ten clones hold 4.9% of a sample with about 770,000 distinct CDR3 sequences, about 43% of them seen once. As regards this clonotype: Antigen: not known.

Germline values: CDR1 DFQATT, CDR2 SNEGSKA (reference sequence). The length of the CDR3 is 16 residues. Unmatched junction bases numbered 12, after V lost 3 bases and J lost 4 bases. This chain uses TRBV20-1 with TRBJ1-5, with 7 bases identical to TRBD1. What was sequenced was blood. This sequence originates from a girl aged 10 to 17 with multiple sclerosis. The DNA for the CDR3 is TGCAGTGCTAGTCCCCTCCAAATGGGACAGAATCAGCCCCAGCATTTT. It translates to CSASPLQMGQNQPQHF.